The 12 T cell receptor beta chains listed next were all sequenced from one sample in a study of cytomegalovirus exposure and HLA in healthy donors. 60 Vbeta and 13 Jbeta primers were used in PCR. Produced via immunoSEQ multiplex PCR; TCRdb's table is partial and in-frame only. The sample shows fewer than 140,000 clones, about two thirds of them seen only once. The source material was PBMCs. These receptors all stem from a boy younger than 18 in good health and CMV-seronegative.

The V and J genes are TRBV30 and TRBJ1-5; D is perhaps TRBD1 (6 bases). CDR3 length: 12 amino acids. In germline, CDR1 is GTSNPN, CDR2 SVGIG (reference sequence). Trimming stripped 5 bases from V and 6 bases from J, with 11 bases between. Written as DNA, the CDR3 is TGTGCCTGGGGAGAAGGGGGTCAGCCCCAGCATTTT. Protein: CAWGEGGQPQHF. The full variable domain, with the rest looked up from reference TRBV30 and TRBJ1-5, is SQTIHQWPATLVQPVGSPLSLECTVEGTSNPNLYWYRQAAGRGLQLLFYSVGIGQISSEVPQNLSASRPQDRQFILSSKKLLLSDSGFYLCAWGEGGQPQHFGDGTRLSIL.

This clone has more than one count but fewer than ten. The chain combines TRBV5-1 with TRBJ1-2, with a possible D match to TRBD1 (6 bases). V was cut by 4 bases and J by 7 bases, with 23 bases left in between. The germline V gene encodes CDR1 SGHRS and CDR2 YFSETQ. The CDR3 loop spans 16 amino acids. The CDR3 sequence is CASSQDRWTARGGYTF. In DNA form, the CDR3 reads TGCGCCAGCAGCCAGGACCGTTGGACAGCCCGAGGTGGCTACACCTTC.

The chain couples TRBV11-3 to TRBJ2-7, with D perhaps matching TRBD2 (5 bases). V dropped 5 bases and J dropped 0 bases, with 14 bases sitting between them. Germline assignment: CDR1 SGHNT and CDR2 YENEEA. The CDR3 spans 15 residues. The CDR3 is CASSPRTPSSYEQYF. CDR3 nucleotides: TGTGCCAGCAGCCCACGGACTCCAAGCTCCTACGAGCAGTACTTC.

The V and J genes are TRBV5-1 and TRBJ1-1, with D unclear. Per the germline V gene, CDR1 is SGHRS and CDR2 is YFSETQ. The CDR3 runs 22 residues. Trimming took off 2 bases at V and 0 bases at J, with 32 bases between the two ends. CDR3 nucleotides: TGCGCCAGCAGCTTCGTGAGGTCTGTCCGAGAGTCCCATCCATCGATGAACACTGAAGCTTTCTTT. Amino acid sequence: CASSFVRSVRESHPSMNTEAFF. Drawing the rest from reference TRBV5-1 and TRBJ1-1, the complete variable domain is KAGVTQTPRYLIKTRGQQVTLSCSPISGHRSVSWYQQTPGQGLQFLFEYFSETQRNKGNFPGRFSGRQFSNSRSEMNVSTLELGDSALYLCASSFVRSVRESHPSMNTEAFFGQGTRLTVV.

The chain recombines TRBV15 with TRBJ2-5; 10 bases are shared with TRBD2. There are 15 residues in the CDR3. Per germline, CDR1 LNHNV and CDR2 YYDKDF (reference sequence). V was pared by 5 bases and J by 5 bases, with 8 bases of the junction left unmatched. In nucleotides, the CDR3 is TGTGCCACCAGCCGCCAGCGGGGGGGCGGTGAGACCCAGTACTTC. It is translated as CATSRQRGGGETQYF.

This clone was seen more than once but under ten times. The chain uses TRBV19 and TRBJ1-6; a possible D gene is TRBD1 (6 bases). The germline gives CDR1 LNHDA, CDR2 SQIVND (reference sequence). This CDR3 is 15 amino acids long. The V gene lost 3 bases and the J gene lost 7 bases, with 13 bases spanning the gap. The CDR3: CASSILTGRNSPLHF. CDR3 DNA: TGTGCCAGTAGTATCCTCACAGGGCGGAATTCACCCCTCCACTTT.

This chain uses TRBV5-1 with TRBJ2-5; 11 bases are shared with TRBD2. Germline V gene sequence: CDR1 SGHRS, CDR2 YFSETQ. Trimming at V came to 3 bases and at J to 4 bases, leaving 8 bases not matched to a gene. This CDR3 comprises 16 residues. The CDR3 loop is CASSSTSGRVGETQYF. The CDR3 coding sequence is TGCGCCAGCAGCTCAACTAGCGGGAGAGTTGGAGAGACCCAGTACTTC. Based on the CDR3 plus reference TRBV5-1 and TRBJ2-5, the full variable domain is KAGVTQTPRYLIKTRGQQVTLSCSPISGHRSVSWYQQTPGQGLQFLFEYFSETQRNKGNFPGRFSGRQFSNSRSEMNVSTLELGDSALYLCASSSTSGRVGETQYFGPGTRLLVL.

This clone was recorded a few times. The rearrangement uses TRBV6-1 and TRBJ1-5; TRBD1 is a possible D gene (6 bases). V was clipped by 4 bases and J by 4 bases, with 11 bases between them. Germline V gene data show CDR1 as MNHNS and CDR2 as SASEGT. The CDR3 spans 14 residues. Here the CDR3 DNA reads TGTGCCAGCAGTGTAGGACAGTCAAATCAGCCCCAGCATTTT. Its protein is CASSVGQSNQPQHF.

A note on this clone: Other DNA sequences in this sample translate to the same CDR3. This chain links TRBV7-9 with TRBJ2-7; 7 bases agree with TRBD1. The CDR3 totals 13 residues. The germline CDR1 and CDR2 sequences are SEHNR and FQNEAQ (reference sequence). Unmatched junction bases numbered 5, after V lost 5 bases and J lost 4 bases. The CDR3 sequence is CASSLRQGYEQYF. The CDR3 DNA sequence: TGTGCCAGCAGCCTAAGACAGGGTTACGAGCAGTACTTC.

This clone turned up a few times. The chain uses TRBV4-3 and TRBJ2-7; weak D call: TRBD2 (5 bases). Trimming stripped 4 bases from V and 4 bases from J, with 14 bases between. The germline gives CDR1 LGHNA, CDR2 YSLEER. This CDR3 comprises 14 residues. DNA for the CDR3: TGCGCCAGCAGCCTATCCGGGGTACCATACGAGCAGTACTTC. Its translation: CASSLSGVPYEQYF.

The rearrangement joins TRBV4-2 to TRBJ2-1, with TRBD2 matching 12 bases. With 0 bases clipped from V and 6 bases from J, the junction kept 0 bases outside the gene matches. CDR3 length: 15 residues. The germline V gene encodes CDR1 LGHNA and CDR2 YNFKEQ. This chain's CDR3 is CASSQETSGSNEQFF. As DNA, the CDR3 is TGTGCCAGCAGCCAAGAGACTAGCGGGAGCAATGAGCAGTTCTTC.

This clone was detected only a few times. The V gene is TRBV4-2, the J gene TRBJ1-5, with 9 bases aligning to TRBD1. V shed 1 base and J 2 bases; nucleotides not matched to a gene: 0. CDR1 LGHNA and CDR2 YNFKEQ come from the germline V gene. The CDR3 extends over 15 amino acids. The chain's CDR3 is CASSQGTGGNQPQHF. CDR3 bases: TGTGCCAGCAGCCAAGGGACAGGGGGCAATCAGCCCCAGCATTTT.